A single sample gave rise to the 22 T cell receptor beta chains below, sequenced in a study of cytomegalovirus exposure and HLA in healthy donors. Both 60 Vbeta primers and 13 Jbeta primers went into the PCR. Sequencing used immunoSEQ multiplex PCR; TCRdb keeps in-frame clones, though not all of them. Across some 130,000 clones, the top ten clones capture approximately 1.6% of the sample. The sample comprised PBMCs. The receptors were sampled from a woman aged 40 to 50 in good health and CMV-seropositive.

The gene calls are TRBV13 and TRBJ2-5, with D uncertain. Trimming took 3 bases from V and 5 from J, leaving 13 bases between them. The CDR3 sequence is 14 residues long. Germline CDR1 and CDR2: PRHDT and FYEKMQ (reference sequence). The CDR3 loop reads CASSFTTVFETQYF. CDR3 nucleotides: TGTGCCAGCAGCTTTACTACGGTGTTTGAGACCCAGTACTTC.

J is TRBJ2-1 and V is TRBV9; 11 bases are a match to TRBD2. From germline, CDR1 is SGDLS and CDR2 YYNGEE. There are 14 residues in the CDR3. The ends lost 4 bases at V and 6 bases at J; junction bases unmatched: 3. DNA of the CDR3: TGTGCCAGCAGCTACGGACTAGCGGGCAATGAGCAGTTCTTC. This translates into CASSYGLAGNEQFF.

The DNA for the CDR3 is TGTGCCAGCAGTGAAGGACTAGCGGGAGCCAAAAACATTCAGTACTTC. As protein: CASSEGLAGAKNIQYF. The chain links TRBV6-1 to TRBJ2-4, with 10 bases fitting TRBD2. This CDR3 has 16 amino acids. With V trimmed by 1 base and J by 0 bases, 0 bases remained unmatched. CDR1 and CDR2 from the germline V gene are MNHNS and SASEGT.

The rearrangement joins TRBV28 to TRBJ1-1; D is possibly TRBD1 (6 bases). CDR3 length: 14 residues. V lost 3 bases, J lost 4 bases, and 12 bases lay in between. Per the germline V gene, CDR1 is MDHEN and CDR2 is SYDVKM. The CDR3 reads CASSFRQGGTEAFF. The CDR3 nucleotides are TGTGCCAGCAGTTTTCGCCAAGGGGGCACTGAAGCTTTCTTT.

The chain links TRBV7-9 to TRBJ2-2; 8 bases are shared with TRBD1. After removal of 0 bases from V and 2 bases from J, the junction contained 5 bases not matched to a gene. This CDR3 is 17 amino acids long. Germline V gene lookup returns CDR1 SEHNR and CDR2 FQNEAQ (reference sequence). The CDR3 DNA reads as TGTGCCAGCAGCTTAGCTCCGGGACAGGTTAACACCGGGGAGCTGTTTTTT. Translation: CASSLAPGQVNTGELFF.

The chain uses TRBV28 and TRBJ1-4; D is uncertain. Germline V gene data show CDR1 as MDHEN and CDR2 as SYDVKM. Trimming took 6 bases from V and 3 from J, leaving 11 bases between them. CDR3 length: 14 amino acids. The CDR3 coding sequence is TGTGCCAGCAGGCTAAGTGCCTCTAATGAAAAACTGTTTTTT. This encodes CASRLSASNEKLFF.

The chain employs TRBV7-2 and TRBJ2-5; D perhaps matches TRBD2 (5 bases). The CDR3 has 14 amino acids. Trimming took 1 base from V and 2 from J, leaving 8 bases between them. Germline V gene data show CDR1 as SGHTA and CDR2 as FQGNSA. The CDR3 nucleotides read TGTGCCAGCAGCTTAGAGCAGCGGCAAGAGACCCAGTACTTC. This gives the protein CASSLEQRQETQYF.

V gene TRBV5-1 combines with J gene TRBJ1-1; D unresolved. The germline V gene has CDR1 SGHRS and CDR2 YFSETQ. The CDR3 length is 13 residues. Between the trimmed V and J ends, which lost 4 bases and 1 base, there was a span of 8 bases. The CDR3 loop reads CASSRFKNTEAFF. DNA for the CDR3: TGCGCCAGCAGCCGGTTTAAGAACACTGAAGCTTTCTTT.

The rearrangement uses TRBV9 and TRBJ1-3, with 7 positions matching TRBD1. The CDR3 loop spans 17 amino acids. V shed 3 bases, J shed 4 bases, and the junction held 13 bases outside the gene matches. Germline V CDR1 and CDR2: SGDLS, YYNGEE. CDR3 in amino acids: CASSGSRQGRGGNTIYF. The DNA of the CDR3 is TGTGCCAGCAGCGGATCCCGACAGGGACGGGGAGGAAACACCATATATTTT. The variable domain in full, completed from reference TRBV9 and TRBJ1-3, reads DSGVTQTPKHLITATGQRVTLRCSPRSGDLSVYWYQQSLDQGLQFLIQYYNGEERAKGNILERFSAQQFPDLHSELNLSSLELGDSALYFCASSGSRQGRGGNTIYFGEGSWLTVV.

In DNA form, the CDR3 reads TGCAGCGTTGAACGGGTCGCCGGCCATGAGCAGTTCTTC. Residues: CSVERVAGHEQFF. V gene TRBV29-1 combines with J gene TRBJ2-1; D uncertain. Germline values: CDR1 SQVTM, CDR2 ANQGSEA. Deletions cut 2 bases from V and 8 bases from J, with 13 bases between. CDR3 length: 13 residues.

The chain couples TRBV9 to TRBJ2-1, with TRBD2 identical over 8 bases. The germline CDR1 and CDR2 sequences are SGDLS and YYNGEE. The CDR3 runs 14 residues. With 6 bases clipped from V and 6 bases from J, the junction kept 8 bases outside the gene matches. The CDR3, as DNA: TGTGCCAGCAAAGGAGCGGGAGCCCTCAATGAGCAGTTCTTC. This codes for CASKGAGALNEQFF.

The chain links TRBV4-1 to TRBJ2-1, with D perhaps matching TRBD2 (6 bases). The V gene lost 1 base and the J gene lost 0 bases, with 10 bases spanning the gap. The CDR3 sequence is 16 residues long. Germline CDR1 is MGHRA and CDR2 is YSYEKL. CDR3 nucleotide sequence: TGCGCCAGCAGCCAAGTTGCGGGGAGCTCCTACAATGAGCAGTTCTTC. Protein: CASSQVAGSSYNEQFF.

As concerns this clone: A read error may produce the germline difference seen at one junction end. This rearrangement joins TRBV7-2 to TRBJ2-7, with 8 bases fitting TRBD2. From germline, CDR1 is SGHTA and CDR2 FQGNSA. The CDR3 is 11 residues long. In DNA, the CDR3 is TGTGCCAGCAGCGGTCGACTAGCGACGGACTTC. This encodes CASSGRLATDF. The variable domain in full, completed from reference TRBV7-2 and TRBJ2-7, reads GAGVSQSPSNKVTEKGKDVELRCDPISGHTALYWYRQSLGQGLEFLIYFQGNSAPDKSGLPSDRFSAERTGGSVSTLTIQRTQQEDSAVYLCASSGRLATDFGPGTRLTVT.

The chain carries TRBV6-6 and TRBJ1-5, with TRBD1 identical over 7 bases. V trimming: 4 bases; J trimming: 6 bases; junction bases outside the gene matches: 6. Germline V gives CDR1 MNHNY, CDR2 SVGAGI (reference sequence). This CDR3 is built from 14 residues. The CDR3 reads CASSSSRGRQPQHF. For the CDR3, the DNA is TGTGCCAGCAGTTCATCAAGGGGGCGTCAGCCCCAGCATTTT.

The chain links TRBV7-3 to TRBJ2-5; D perhaps matches TRBD1 (6 bases). Trimming removed 1 base at V and 3 bases at J, with 15 bases between. The CDR3 length is 16 residues. CDR1 SGHTA and CDR2 FQGTGA come from the germline V gene. CDR3 sequence: CASSLSPGTSKETQYF. CDR3 bases: TGTGCCAGCAGCTTAAGCCCAGGGACAAGTAAAGAGACCCAGTACTTC.

This chain uses TRBV27 with TRBJ1-4; D may be TRBD1 (5 bases). V lost 6 bases and J lost 2, with 16 bases in between. The CDR3 extends over 16 amino acids. Germline CDR1 is MNHEY and CDR2 is SMNVEV (reference sequence). Written as DNA, the CDR3 is TGTGCCAGCAGCCGATCTTTGGGGCTTACTAATGAAAAACTGTTTTTT. It codes for CASSRSLGLTNEKLFF.

This chain joins TRBV5-1 and TRBJ2-5; TRBD1 aligns across 9 bases. There are 13 residues in the CDR3. Germline V gene lookup returns CDR1 SGHRS and CDR2 YFSETQ. J gave up 7 bases and V 4 bases, and 5 bases lay outside the gene matches. CDR3 amino acids: CASSVDRGGTQYF. For the CDR3, the DNA is TGCGCCAGCAGCGTAGACAGGGGGGGGACCCAGTACTTC.

The chain has TRBV30 and TRBJ2-1; 8 positions agree with TRBD2. The CDR3 is 14 amino acids. V dropped 5 bases and J dropped 3; count of bases not matched to a gene: 6. Looked up from germline, CDR1 is GTSNPN and CDR2 is SVGIG (reference sequence). CDR3 bases: TGTGCCTGGTCCCTCCTAGCGGGCTACAATGAGCAGTTCTTC. Its protein product is CAWSLLAGYNEQFF.

The V call is TRBV6-5, the J call TRBJ2-2, with TRBD2 identical over 9 bases. With 5 bases clipped from V and 5 bases from J, the junction kept 6 bases outside the gene matches. CDR1 and CDR2 (germline): MNHEY, SVGAGI. The CDR3 covers 15 residues. The CDR3 DNA reads as TGTGCCAGCAGTCATAGCGGGAGAAGAACCGGGGAGCTGTTTTTT. It yields the protein CASSHSGRRTGELFF.

Concerning this clone itself: One end of the junction fails to match germline, which may point to a read error. The genes are TRBV2 and TRBJ2-7; 14 nucleotides align to TRBD2. Germline CDR1 is SNHLY and CDR2 is FYNNEI. The CDR3 loop spans 14 amino acids. The DNA for the CDR3 is TGTGCCAGCAGGGCAACTCGGACTAGCGGGAGGTGGCACTTC. Protein product: CASRATRTSGRWHF.

The chain is built from TRBV28 and TRBJ2-7; TRBD1 matches 7 bases. The CDR3 contains 15 residues. Looked up from germline, CDR1 is MDHEN and CDR2 is SYDVKM. Trimming cost V 4 bases and J 4 bases; bases outside gene matches: 10. In DNA form, the CDR3 reads TGTGCCAGCAGTTACCTGGACAGGAGGAGTTACGAGCAGTACTTC. Protein product: CASSYLDRRSYEQYF.

This chain joins TRBV7-2 and TRBJ2-3; D possibly corresponds to TRBD2 (7 bases). Germline CDR1 SGHTA, CDR2 FQGNSA. The CDR3 is 17 residues long. Trimming shortened V by 5 bases and J by 5 bases, and 23 bases separated the two germline ends. For the CDR3, the DNA is TGTGCCAGCAGCCACCAGACTAGGGGGGGTGGAGTAGATACGCAGTATTTT. Translated, it gives CASSHQTRGGGVDTQYF.